This TCR beta chain appears in the sequencing data of a study of early T cells in non-severe SARS-CoV-2 infection. TCRdb redid the calling of the 5' RACE reads with MiXCR, one entry per CDR3 protein. The profile covers some 48,000 distinct CDR3 sequences, with approximately 13% appearing a single time and roughly 10% taken by the ten largest. The CDR3 consists of 13 residues. Trimming left V 5 bases short and J 3 bases short, with 8 bases between. The V gene's germline CDR1 is MDHEN and CDR2 SYDVKM. The receptor's source is an adult who was a healthcare worker with PCR-confirmed SARS-CoV-2 infection or an uninfected control (not recorded which). Source material: whole blood. The chain links TRBV28 to TRBJ1-5; TRBD1 is a possible D gene (6 bases). The CDR3 nucleotides read TGTGCCAGCAGTCCAGGGGCCAATCAGCCCCAGCATTTT. Encoded protein: CASSPGANQPQHF.